This TCR beta chain was documented in a study of blood T cell repertoires in COVID-19. The CDR3 extends over 15 amino acids. Trimming pared 7 bases from V and 4 bases from J, leaving 17 bases between. From germline, CDR1 is SNHLY and CDR2 FYNNEI. Those who participated ranged in age from roughly 18 to 90 years and resided in under 25 US areas. Grouping used clinical history reported by participants in a survey and questionnaire. Original data processing: Amplification with reference gene primers provided the estimates of nucleated cell counts. Profiled with immunoSEQ multiplex PCR; TCRdb holds only in-frame clones, not every one. V and J calls and clone size come straight from that table; D and trimming were deduced from the DNA. The repertoire holds about 400,000 clones, with around 90% as singletons.

Sequenced material: PBMCs or T cells enriched from blood (not recorded which). The TCR was taken from a woman in her 40s with acute COVID-19. The chain recombines TRBV2 with TRBJ1-5, with D perhaps matching TRBD1 (5 bases). This CDR3 is CASTNGAGQNQPQHF. The DNA for the CDR3 is TGTGCCAGCACTAATGGGGCAGGGCAAAATCAGCCCCAGCATTTT. Combining the CDR3 with reference TRBV2 and TRBJ1-5 gives the whole variable domain EPEVTQTPSHQVTQMGQEVILRCVPISNHLYFYWYRQILGQKVEFLVSFYNNEISEKSEIFDDQFSVERPDGSNFTLKIRSTKLEDSAMYFCASTNGAGQNQPQHFGDGTRLSIL.